A selection of T cell receptor beta chains follows, all from one sample in a study of vaccination effects on CD4 cells after COVID-19. For these receptors, no antigen is known. The protocol was immunoSEQ multiplex PCR, while the TCRdb copy is restricted to in-frame clones and leaves out a portion. The table shows 50,000 to 70,000 clones, with 70% to 85% occurring only once. Sequences were derived from CD4+ T cells from PBMCs cultured without peptide, sampled after COVID-19 vaccination. These receptors were taken from a human donor who received a COVID-19 vaccine. Each CDR3 is given with its conserved first and last residue. Fields, in order: D gene, V gene, CDR3 length, J gene, CDR3 protein. A D gene is named only where the DNA matches it firmly.

.	TRBV7-3	12	TRBJ1-5	CAISNGIKPQHF
.	TRBV2	14	TRBJ2-5	CASSERQMQETQYF
.	TRBV9	16	TRBJ2-2	CASSVAPGWNTGELFF
TRBD1	TRBV5-1	13	TRBJ1-2	CASGGQFNYGYTF
.	TRBV6-4	16	TRBJ2-6	CASSDHLRSGANVLTF
.	TRBV28	11	TRBJ1-2	CASSFWGGYTF
TRBD1	TRBV5-5	18	TRBJ2-5	CASSLSPSGTGGQETQYF
TRBD1	TRBV28	15	TRBJ2-2	CASSTGGAGTGELFF
.	TRBV3-1/TRBV3-2	15	TRBJ1-3	CASSRTGSSGNTIYF
.	TRBV18	16	TRBJ2-2	CASSPAGGAITGELFF
.	TRBV30	12	TRBJ2-5	CAWSDVPETQYF
.	TRBV5-6	14	TRBJ2-3	CASSAGAGTDTQYF
.	TRBV6-2/TRBV6-3	18	TRBJ1-5	CASSYIASRGRDNQPQHF
.	TRBV5-6	12	TRBJ1-1	CASSLGWDEAFF
TRBD2	TRBV6-5	16	TRBJ2-5	CASSYPVAGKGETQYF
.	TRBV19	12	TRBJ2-3	CASSTGGPEQYF
TRBD2	TRBV24-1	17	TRBJ2-1	CATSDSTLAASYNEQFF
TRBD2	TRBV27	13	TRBJ2-5	CASGAGGAQTQYF
.	TRBV7-2	15	TRBJ2-2	CASSLARGGAGELFF
TRBD1	TRBV6-5	12	TRBJ1-2	CASIGTEYGYTF
TRBD1	TRBV5-4	15	TRBJ2-3	CASSLRTGYTDTQYF
.	TRBV7-2	16	TRBJ2-5	CASSLRIGPNQETQYF
.	TRBV3-1/TRBV3-2	14	TRBJ2-3	CASSLGGRTDTQYF
.	TRBV3-1/TRBV3-2	11	TRBJ1-1	CASSQTSQTFF
TRBD1	TRBV5-1	16	TRBJ2-5	CASSPPVGTGLETQYF
.	TRBV10-1	15	TRBJ1-4	CASSEEVNLNEKLFF
.	TRBV7-2	16	TRBJ1-5	CASSPWTTASNQPQHF
.	TRBV24-1	14	TRBJ2-3	CATSAGHRTDTQYF